This T cell receptor (beta chain) derives from a study of blood T cell repertoires in COVID-19. The wider study: Sites across the United States, Italy and Spain contributed samples from acute and convalescent COVID-19. PBMCs, B-cell-depleted T cells, or T cells provided the cDNA or gDNA that made up the material.

Trimming at V came to 4 bases and at J to 7 bases, leaving 6 bases not matched to a gene. This CDR3 comprises 14 residues. The germline V gene has CDR1 LGHDT and CDR2 YNNKEL (reference sequence). Authors' data handling: Estimation of nucleated cell counts was performed using reference gene primer amplification. Clones were sequenced by immunoSEQ multiplex PCR, and TCRdb holds only the in-frame ones, with some missing. V, J and clone size were drawn from that table, and D and trimming were deduced from the DNA. The sample lists about 240,000 clones, about 85% occurring once. The receptor comes from a man aged 55 to 69 who had recovered from COVID-19. The chain uses TRBV3-1 (or the pseudogene TRBV3-2) and TRBJ2-1; 8 positions match TRBD2. Input material: peripheral blood. This CDR3 is CASSLAGTRNEQFF. DNA for the CDR3: TGTGCCAGCAGCCTTGCAGGGACTAGGAATGAGCAGTTCTTC.